A single sample gave rise to the 26 T cell receptor beta chains below, sequenced in a study of CXCR3-negative and CXCR3-positive naive CD8 T cells. Researchers prepared the TRB cDNA libraries using 5' RACE with UMI labels. One entry per CDR3 protein, without DNA, is what TCRdb gives after re-calling the 5' RACE reads. The table gives fewer than 95,000 distinct CDR3 sequences; the top ten clones make up around 1% of it. The sequenced sample consisted of naive CXCR3- CD8+ T cells from blood. Subset reported: CD45RO-CCR7+CD27+CD95- naive CD8+ T cells lacking CXCR3 (TNR3-). The receptors were sampled from a human donor in good health. Some clones in this sample may be carry-over from other donors' samples.

The gene calls are TRBV12-3 or TRBV12-4 and TRBJ2-1; TCRdb's D call of TRBD2 is untestable without DNA. This CDR3 contains 16 residues. This CDR3 reads CASSWSGLSSYNEQFF.

V gene TRBV6-4 combines with J gene TRBJ2-1; TCRdb lists TRBD2, though no DNA is available to test this call. The CDR3 is 13 residues long. The germline CDR1 and CDR2 sequences are MRHNA and SNTAGT. The CDR3 spells CASSDSLVSEQFF.

The chain uses TRBV29-1 and TRBJ2-5; TCRdb selects TRBD1, and the lack of DNA leaves this call unchecked. Germline V gives CDR1 SQVTM, CDR2 ANQGSEA. The CDR3 is 16 residues long. CDR3 loop: CSVEGGVLDREETQYF.

The gene calls are TRBV29-1 and TRBJ1-2; the TRBD1 assignment by TCRdb is unverifiable without DNA. The germline CDR1 and CDR2 sequences are SQVTM and ANQGSEA. The CDR3 has 13 amino acids. The CDR3 here is CSVGGKASYGYTF.

This rearrangement joins TRBV7-9 to TRBJ2-3; the D call of TRBD2 rests on TCRdb alone, since no DNA is present to check it. CDR3 length: 15 amino acids. Germline V CDR1 and CDR2: SEHNR, FQNEAQ (reference sequence). CDR3 loop: CASTKGGGAADTQYF.

The V call is TRBV28, the J call TRBJ2-7. In germline, CDR1 is MDHEN, CDR2 SYDVKM. CDR3 length equals 12 residues. The CDR3 sequence is CASSLAGDEQYF.

V is TRBV12-5 and J is TRBJ1-2. The germline V gene encodes CDR1 LGHNT and CDR2 FRNRAP. The CDR3 is 13 amino acids. CDR3 in amino acids: CASGLGHLGGYTF. The complete variable domain, with remaining parts taken from reference TRBV12-5 and TRBJ1-2, reads DARVTQTPRHKVTEMGQEVTMRCQPILGHNTVFWYRQTMMQGLELLAYFRNRAPLDDSGMPKDRFSAEMPDATLATLKIQPSEPRDSAVYFCASGLGHLGGYTFGSGTRLTVV.

The rearrangement links TRBV29-1 to TRBJ2-1; the TCRdb call, TRBD1, lacks DNA for checking. Germline V gene sequence: CDR1 SQVTM, CDR2 ANQGSEA. The CDR3 length is 14 residues. The CDR3 here is CSVEGTGETHEQFF.

The chain is built from TRBV29-1 and TRBJ2-7; the TRBD1 assignment by TCRdb is unverifiable without DNA. CDR1 is SQVTM, CDR2 ANQGSEA, per germline. The CDR3 runs 12 residues. The CDR3 protein is CSVVGAAGEQYF.

In terms of frequency, this clonotype is medium-sized. The V call is TRBV4-1, the J call TRBJ2-3; no DNA is available, so the TRBD2 call from TCRdb remains unchecked. CDR1 and CDR2 from the germline V gene are MGHRA and YSYEKL. CDR3 size: 17 residues. CDR3 amino acids: CASSLLTSGSTTDTQYF.

The rearrangement links TRBV19 to TRBJ2-1. CDR1 and CDR2 from the germline V gene are LNHDA and SQIVND (reference sequence). This CDR3 contains 14 residues. The CDR3 loop is CASSIAPGANEQFF.

The V call is TRBV29-1, the J call TRBJ1-1; TCRdb outputs TRBD1, but without DNA this stays unchecked. Germline V lookup: CDR1 SQVTM, CDR2 ANQGSEA. The CDR3 length is 13 residues. The CDR3 spells CSVDRGTGTEAFF.

V and J are TRBV4-3 and TRBJ2-1; absent DNA, TCRdb's TRBD2 call cannot be checked. Per the germline V gene, CDR1 is LGHNA and CDR2 is YSLEER. This CDR3 contains 15 residues. CDR3 region: CASSQGTYSYNEQFF.

The rearrangement links TRBV7-8 to TRBJ1-1; the TCRdb call, TRBD1, lacks DNA for checking. The CDR3 has 14 amino acids. Germline V CDR1 and CDR2: SGHVS, FQNEAQ. CDR3 loop: CASSPGIENTEAFF.

V is TRBV6-4 and J is TRBJ2-3; TCRdb names TRBD1, which stays unverified in the absence of DNA. Germline V gives CDR1 MRHNA, CDR2 SNTAGT. There are 15 residues in the CDR3. The CDR3 protein is CASSEAGGAEDTQYF.

The chain couples TRBV20-1 to TRBJ1-1; TCRdb proposes TRBD1, but this gene call is untestable without DNA. The CDR3 covers 13 residues. Germline-derived CDR1 and CDR2 are DFQATT and SNEGSKA (reference sequence). CDR3 region: CSARRQGDTEAFF.

V gene TRBV18 combines with J gene TRBJ1-1; the TCRdb call, TRBD1, lacks DNA for checking. Germline-derived CDR1 and CDR2 are KGHSH and LQKENI. This CDR3 is 12 amino acids long. The CDR3 loop reads CASSPGTGEAFF.

The chain has TRBV29-1 and TRBJ2-5. Germline V gene data show CDR1 as SQVTM and CDR2 as ANQGSEA. The CDR3 runs 14 residues. The CDR3 sequence: CSVPITEFQETQYF.

The V and J genes are TRBV7-9 and TRBJ2-5; TCRdb's assignment of TRBD1 cannot be checked, as there is no DNA. This CDR3 comprises 14 residues. Germline V gene sequence: CDR1 SEHNR, CDR2 FQNEAQ (reference sequence). The CDR3: CASSESVGGETQYF.

The CDR3 sequence: CASSLRKWTADEQYF. This rearrangement joins TRBV5-1 to TRBJ2-7. CDR3 length equals 15 residues. Looked up from germline, CDR1 is SGHRS and CDR2 is YFSETQ.

The chain has TRBV5-1 and TRBJ2-1; TCRdb's D call, TRBD2, is unchecked because there is no DNA. The germline V gene has CDR1 SGHRS and CDR2 YFSETQ. The CDR3 consists of 16 residues. The CDR3 sequence: CASSLGLAGSLYEQFF.

J is TRBJ2-1 and V is TRBV7-7; absent DNA, TCRdb's TRBD1 call cannot be checked. Germline V gene lookup returns CDR1 SSHAT and CDR2 FNYEAQ (reference sequence). The CDR3 totals 14 residues. The CDR3 sequence: CASSLARGADEQFF.

This chain connects TRBV6-5 to TRBJ1-2; there is no DNA to check the TCRdb D call of TRBD1. CDR1 and CDR2 from the germline V gene are MNHEY and SVGAGI. The CDR3 is 15 amino acids. CDR3 in amino acids: CASSYSNRGFYGYTF.

The V and J genes are TRBV29-1 and TRBJ1-1. The CDR3 spans 12 residues. Germline CDR1 and CDR2: SQVTM and ANQGSEA. The CDR3 sequence: CSVVRENTEAFF.

J is TRBJ2-7 and V is TRBV7-2; TCRdb names TRBD2, which stays unverified in the absence of DNA. In germline, CDR1 is SGHTA, CDR2 FQGNSA. This CDR3 comprises 15 residues. The CDR3: CASSASRDSSYEQYF.

The genes are TRBV29-1 and TRBJ1-2. The germline gives CDR1 SQVTM, CDR2 ANQGSEA. CDR3 length: 15 amino acids. CDR3: CSVVGGETPNYGYTF.